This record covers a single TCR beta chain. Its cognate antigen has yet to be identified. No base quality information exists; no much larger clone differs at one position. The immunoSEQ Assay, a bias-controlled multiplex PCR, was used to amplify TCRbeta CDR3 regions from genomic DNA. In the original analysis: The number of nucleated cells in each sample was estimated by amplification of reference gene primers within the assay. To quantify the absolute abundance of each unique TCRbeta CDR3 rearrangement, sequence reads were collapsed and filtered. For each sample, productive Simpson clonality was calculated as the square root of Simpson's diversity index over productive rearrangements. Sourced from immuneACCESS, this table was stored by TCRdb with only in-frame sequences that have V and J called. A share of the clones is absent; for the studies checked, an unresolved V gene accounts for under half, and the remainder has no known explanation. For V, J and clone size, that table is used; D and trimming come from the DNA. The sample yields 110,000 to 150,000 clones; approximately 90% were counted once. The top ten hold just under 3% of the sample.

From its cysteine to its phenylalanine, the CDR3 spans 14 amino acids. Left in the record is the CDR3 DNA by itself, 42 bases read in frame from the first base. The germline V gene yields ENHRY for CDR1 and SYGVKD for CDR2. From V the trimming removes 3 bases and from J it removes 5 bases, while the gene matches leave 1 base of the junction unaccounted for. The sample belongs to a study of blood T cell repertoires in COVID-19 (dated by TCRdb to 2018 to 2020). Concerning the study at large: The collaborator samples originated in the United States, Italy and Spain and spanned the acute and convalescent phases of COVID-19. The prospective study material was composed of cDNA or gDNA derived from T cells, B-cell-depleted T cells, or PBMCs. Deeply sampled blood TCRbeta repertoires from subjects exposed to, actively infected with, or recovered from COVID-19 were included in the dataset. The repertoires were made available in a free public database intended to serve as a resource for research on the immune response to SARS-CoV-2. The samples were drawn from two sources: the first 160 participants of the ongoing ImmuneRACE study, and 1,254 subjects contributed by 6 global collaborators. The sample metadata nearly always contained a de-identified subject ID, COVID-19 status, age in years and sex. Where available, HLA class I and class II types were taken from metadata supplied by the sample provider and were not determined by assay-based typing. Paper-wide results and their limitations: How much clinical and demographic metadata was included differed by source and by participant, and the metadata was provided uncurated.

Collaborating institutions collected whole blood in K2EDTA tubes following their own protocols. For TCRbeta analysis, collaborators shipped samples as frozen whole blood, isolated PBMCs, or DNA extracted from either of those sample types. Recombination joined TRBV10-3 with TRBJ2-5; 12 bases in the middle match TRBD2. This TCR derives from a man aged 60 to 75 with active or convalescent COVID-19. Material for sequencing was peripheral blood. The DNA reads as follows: TGTGCCATCAGTGACGGACTAGCGGGGGAGACCCAGTACTTC. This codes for CAISDGLAGETQYF.